The 30 T cell receptor beta chains reported below all come from one sample, sequenced in a study of T cell responses to AZD1222 COVID-19 vaccine. Assay: immunoSEQ multiplex PCR; the TCRdb copy retains only in-frame clones and omits some. This table has more than 150,000 clones, about 93% appearing once. Sequencing used peripheral blood, obtained 28 days after the second AZD1222 dose. The receptors derive from an adult who received the AZD1222 COVID-19 vaccine.

This chain links TRBV19 with TRBJ1-5, with no clear D. This CDR3 contains 15 residues. Trimming shortened V by 4 bases and J by 2 bases, and 12 bases separated the two germline ends. Germline CDR1 reads LNHDA; CDR2 reads SQIVND (reference sequence). CDR3 bases: TGTGCCAGTAGTAGACAACCTATGGGCAATCAGCCCCAGCATTTT. It is translated as CASSRQPMGNQPQHF.

This rearrangement joins TRBV18 to TRBJ2-2; 8 nucleotides agree with TRBD2. Germline trimming cut 6 bases from V and 0 bases from J; bases unmatched to any gene: 3. This CDR3 region has 15 residues. The germline V gene has CDR1 KGHSH and CDR2 LQKENI. The CDR3 nucleotides read TGTGCCAGCTCGCCGGGACTAGCGAACACCGGGGAGCTGTTTTTT. Amino acid sequence: CASSPGLANTGELFF. The whole variable domain, filled in from reference TRBV18 and TRBJ2-2, reads NAGVMQNPRHLVRRRGQEARLRCSPMKGHSHVYWYRQLPEEGLKFMVYLQKENIIDESGMPKERFSAEFPKEGPSILRIQQVVRGDSAAYFCASSPGLANTGELFFGEGSRLTVL.

CDR3 sequence: CASSPDGASYEQYF. CDR3 DNA sequence: TGTGCCAGCAGCCCAGACGGGGCCTCCTACGAGCAGTACTTC. The chain is built from TRBV3-1 (or the pseudogene TRBV3-2) and TRBJ2-7, with D possibly called TRBD1 or TRBD2 (5 bases each). Germline V CDR1 and CDR2: LGHDT, YNNKEL (reference sequence). Trimming took 4 bases from V and 0 from J, leaving 10 bases between them. This CDR3 contains 14 residues.

CDR3 region: CASGILSNNEQFF. The CDR3 DNA follows: TGTGCCAGCGGAATTCTGAGTAACAATGAGCAGTTCTTC. This chain joins TRBV7-2 and TRBJ2-1, with D uncertain. The CDR3 has 13 residues. The germline V and J ends were trimmed by 8 bases and 5 bases, with 13 bases remaining between them. The germline gives CDR1 SGHTA, CDR2 FQGNSA.

This rearrangement joins TRBV7-3 to TRBJ2-1; 8 bases are a match to TRBD2. CDR1 is SGHTA and CDR2 is FQGTGA in the germline V gene. This CDR3 comprises 14 residues. Unmatched junction bases numbered 5, after V lost 2 bases and J lost 8 bases. CDR3 in amino acids: CASSLGLAGDEQFF. In DNA form, the CDR3 reads TGTGCCAGCAGCTTAGGTCTAGCGGGCGATGAGCAGTTCTTC.

This sequence joins TRBV19 and TRBJ1-2, with D hard to call. V was shortened by 6 bases and J by 4 bases, with 21 bases between the two germline ends. This CDR3 is built from 16 residues. The V gene's germline CDR1 is LNHDA and CDR2 SQIVND (reference sequence). The CDR3 spells CASRPESFRRAYGYTF. For the CDR3, the DNA is TGTGCCAGTAGGCCCGAATCCTTTAGACGGGCCTATGGCTACACCTTC.

This rearrangement joins TRBV5-6 to TRBJ1-1, with D possibly matching TRBD1 (5 bases). The germline V gene encodes CDR1 SGHDT and CDR2 YYEEEE. This CDR3 spans 14 amino acids. Trimming removed 0 bases from V and 8 bases from J, with 14 bases in between. The DNA of the CDR3 is TGTGCCAGCAGCTTGGGGTGGCAGGGCGGCGAAGCTTTCTTT. Amino acid sequence: CASSLGWQGGEAFF.

The chain couples TRBV7-3 to TRBJ1-6, with D maybe TRBD1 (5 bases). The CDR3 has 15 residues. CDR1 SGHTA and CDR2 FQGTGA come from the germline V gene. V was clipped by 5 bases and J by 7 bases, with 15 bases between them. CDR3 amino acids: CASSPGGGNNSPLHF. The CDR3 nucleotides read TGTGCCAGCAGCCCGGGGGGAGGGAACAATTCACCCCTCCACTTT.

The chain couples TRBV6-5 to TRBJ2-7; 9 bases are a match to TRBD2. Germline V lookup: CDR1 MNHEY, CDR2 SVGAGI. The CDR3 has 15 residues. V lost 6 bases, J lost 2 bases, and 8 bases stayed unmatched. The CDR3 DNA sequence: TGTGCCAGCAGGGTGACTAGCGGAGGCCCCTACGAGCAGTACTTC. Protein sequence: CASRVTSGGPYEQYF.

The chain combines TRBV30 with TRBJ2-1; D could derive from TRBD1 or TRBD2 (5 bases each). This CDR3 region has 12 residues. V gave up 5 bases and J gave up 15 bases, with 20 bases separating them. Germline V gene lookup returns CDR1 GTSNPN and CDR2 SVGIG (reference sequence). The CDR3 DNA reads as TGTGCCTGGGGGGCTCTCCGGGGTCCCAGGTTCTTC. This encodes CAWGALRGPRFF.

This chain connects TRBV5-6 to TRBJ1-2; D ambiguous. The CDR3 runs 12 residues. The germline V and J ends were trimmed by 2 bases and 4 bases, with 6 bases remaining between them. Germline loops: CDR1 SGHDT, CDR2 YYEEEE. CDR3 amino acids: CASSLNSYGYTF. CDR3 sequence (DNA): TGTGCCAGCAGCTTAAACAGCTATGGCTACACCTTC.

The V gene is TRBV7-7, the J gene TRBJ2-1; 10 bases are a match to TRBD2. With 2 bases clipped from V and 7 bases from J, the junction kept 8 bases outside the gene matches. The CDR3 totals 16 residues. Germline values: CDR1 SSHAT, CDR2 FNYEAQ (reference sequence). The CDR3 DNA follows: TGTGCCAGCAGCTTAACCCTAGCGGGAGACAGAAATGAGCAGTTCTTC. This encodes CASSLTLAGDRNEQFF.

The chain employs TRBV5-4 and TRBJ1-6; TRBD1 is a possible D gene (5 bases). Germline V gene lookup returns CDR1 SGHNT and CDR2 YYREEE (reference sequence). V was pared by 0 bases and J by 8 bases, with 12 bases between. The CDR3 contains 15 residues. The CDR3 reads CASSLGGQGHSPLHF. The CDR3 DNA reads TGTGCCAGCAGCTTGGGTGGTCAGGGACATTCACCCCTCCACTTT.

The chain carries TRBV7-9 and TRBJ2-1; 14 nucleotides agree with TRBD2. CDR1 SEHNR and CDR2 FQNEAQ come from the germline V gene (reference sequence). The CDR3 extends over 19 amino acids. The J segment lost 0 bases and the V segment lost 3 bases, leaving 7 bases of the junction unmatched. For the CDR3, the DNA is TGTGCCAGCAGCTTCGCCGGGACTAGCGGGGGTTACTCCTACAATGAGCAGTTCTTC. This encodes CASSFAGTSGGYSYNEQFF.

This clone was detected a few times. The chain employs TRBV5-4 and TRBJ1-5, with a weak D call TRBD1 (5 bases). The CDR3 totals 13 residues. Germline V gene lookup returns CDR1 SGHNT and CDR2 YYREEE (reference sequence). Trimming removed 0 bases at V and 6 bases at J, with 7 bases between. DNA of the CDR3: TGTGCCAGCAGCTTGGAAGGGGCTCAGCCCCAGCATTTT. Amino acids: CASSLEGAQPQHF. The full variable domain, with the rest looked up from reference TRBV5-4 and TRBJ1-5, is ETGVTQSPTHLIKTRGQQVTLRCSSQSGHNTVSWYQQALGQGPQFIFQYYREEENGRGNFPPRFSGLQFPNYSSELNVNALELDDSALYLCASSLEGAQPQHFGDGTRLSIL.

The chain recombines TRBV11-3 with TRBJ1-1, with D hard to call. The V and J ends lost 3 bases and 9 bases respectively, with 2 bases between them. The germline V gene encodes CDR1 SGHNT and CDR2 YENEEA. This CDR3 is 9 amino acids long. The CDR3, as DNA: TGTGCCAGCAGCTTCAAAGCTTTCTTT. Protein sequence: CASSFKAFF. The variable domain in full, completed from reference TRBV11-3 and TRBJ1-1, reads EAGVVQSPRYKIIEKKQPVAFWCNPISGHNTLYWYLQNLGQGPELLIRYENEEAVDDSQLPKDRFSAERLKGVDSTLKIQPAELGDSAVYLCASSFKAFFGQGTRLTVV.

The chain links TRBV2 to TRBJ2-3; 11 nucleotides match TRBD1. Germline trimming cut 2 bases from V and 6 bases from J; bases unmatched to any gene: 7. The CDR3 covers 16 residues. Germline V CDR1 and CDR2: SNHLY, FYNNEI. CDR3: CASSEQDRGRGDTQYF. The CDR3 DNA follows: TGTGCCAGCAGTGAACAGGACAGGGGGCGCGGGGATACGCAGTATTTT. The variable domain in full, completed from reference TRBV2 and TRBJ2-3, reads EPEVTQTPSHQVTQMGQEVILRCVPISNHLYFYWYRQILGQKVEFLVSFYNNEISEKSEIFDDQFSVERPDGSNFTLKIRSTKLEDSAMYFCASSEQDRGRGDTQYFGPGTRLTVL.

The chain couples TRBV3-1 (or the pseudogene TRBV3-2) to TRBJ1-1; TRBD1 is a possible D gene (6 bases). CDR3 length: 14 amino acids. Trimming took off 1 base at V and 6 bases at J, with 12 bases between the two ends. Germline CDR1 is LGHDT and CDR2 is YNNKEL (reference sequence). CDR3 coding DNA: TGTGCCAGCAGCCAAGTCCAGGGGATTGCTGAAGCTTTCTTT. Translating it yields CASSQVQGIAEAFF.

The chain is built from TRBV9 and TRBJ2-2; D is possibly TRBD1 or TRBD2 (5 bases each). This CDR3 spans 17 amino acids. Trimming stripped 7 bases from V and 4 bases from J, with 23 bases between. The germline V gene has CDR1 SGDLS and CDR2 YYNGEE. CDR3 sequence: CASPPGPKVGCTGELFF. CDR3 DNA sequence: TGTGCCAGCCCCCCGGGGCCTAAGGTTGGTTGCACCGGGGAGCTGTTTTTT.

V and J are TRBV7-9 and TRBJ1-2; 9 positions agree with TRBD1. V trimming: 5 bases; J trimming: 6 bases; junction bases outside the gene matches: 7. CDR3 length: 14 residues. CDR1 and CDR2 from the germline V gene are SEHNR and FQNEAQ (reference sequence). CDR3 amino acids: CASSLGQGTHGYTF. CDR3 DNA: TGTGCCAGCAGCCTTGGACAGGGGACCCATGGCTACACCTTC.

The rearrangement joins TRBV7-9 to TRBJ1-5; the D is unclear. Germline V gene data show CDR1 as SEHNR and CDR2 as FQNEAQ (reference sequence). V gave up 5 bases and J gave up 5 bases, with 7 bases separating them. The CDR3 spans 12 residues. CDR3 in DNA: TGTGCCAGCAGCCGAAGGGATCAGCCCCAGCATTTT. Encoded protein: CASSRRDQPQHF.

Note on this clone: Other nucleotide sequences from this sample produce the same CDR3. This sequence joins TRBV5-6 and TRBJ1-3; D ambiguous. Trimming took 4 bases from V and 0 from J, leaving 5 bases between them. The V gene's germline CDR1 is SGHDT and CDR2 YYEEEE. This CDR3 is built from 13 residues. CDR3 nucleotide sequence: TGTGCCAGCAGCCTGAGCTCTGGAAACACCATATATTTT. Translated, it gives CASSLSSGNTIYF.

The chain is built from TRBV3-1 (or the pseudogene TRBV3-2) and TRBJ2-3, with D tentatively TRBD1 or TRBD2 (6 bases each). The CDR3 runs to 16 residues. The V and J ends lost 4 bases and 2 bases respectively, with 16 bases between them. The germline V gene has CDR1 LGHDT and CDR2 YNNKEL (reference sequence). CDR3 region: CASSRGRGPDTDTQYF. CDR3 coding DNA: TGTGCCAGCAGCCGGGGACGGGGGCCCGACACAGATACGCAGTATTTT.

The chain couples TRBV18 to TRBJ2-5; TRBD1 aligns across 9 bases. The CDR3 sequence is 14 residues long. The ends lost 8 bases at V and 4 bases at J; junction bases unmatched: 8. CDR1 and CDR2 (germline): KGHSH, LQKENI. CDR3 bases: TGTGCCAGCACCGGACAGGGGATCCTAGAGACCCAGTACTTC. Protein sequence: CASTGQGILETQYF. The full variable domain, with the rest looked up from reference TRBV18 and TRBJ2-5, is NAGVMQNPRHLVRRRGQEARLRCSPMKGHSHVYWYRQLPEEGLKFMVYLQKENIIDESGMPKERFSAEFPKEGPSILRIQQVVRGDSAAYFCASTGQGILETQYFGPGTRLLVL.

The J gene is TRBJ1-2, the V gene TRBV9; D is ambiguous. V was cut by 0 bases and J by 5 bases, with 11 bases left in between. Germline V gene sequence: CDR1 SGDLS, CDR2 YYNGEE. This CDR3 spans 14 amino acids. CDR3 in amino acids: CASSVGISLYGYTF. CDR3 coding DNA: TGTGCCAGCAGCGTAGGTATCAGCTTGTATGGCTACACCTTC.

The chain recombines TRBV5-4 with TRBJ1-2; a possible D gene is TRBD1 (5 bases). This CDR3 is 15 amino acids long. V lost 6 bases and J 4 bases, leaving 19 bases between the germline ends. Germline V gene sequence: CDR1 SGHNT, CDR2 YYREEE (reference sequence). The CDR3 DNA reads as TGTGCCAGCACCAGGGACCGTTCTTTACTCTATGGCTACACCTTC. Its protein is CASTRDRSLLYGYTF.

The chain uses TRBV4-2 and TRBJ2-7; no clear D gene. The CDR3 extends over 13 amino acids. V gave up 3 bases and J gave up 0 bases, with 6 bases separating them. Germline V gives CDR1 LGHNA, CDR2 YNFKEQ. The DNA of the CDR3 is TGTGCCAGCAGCCACCTAGGCTCCTACGAGCAGTACTTC. Protein: CASSHLGSYEQYF.

This chain uses TRBV4-1 with TRBJ1-3, with TRBD1 identical over 9 bases. The CDR3 is 15 amino acids. Germline loops: CDR1 MGHRA, CDR2 YSYEKL. Unmatched junction bases numbered 6, after V lost 6 bases and J lost 3 bases. Here the CDR3 reads CASREYRGLGNTIYF. The DNA for the CDR3 is TGCGCCAGCAGGGAATACAGGGGGCTTGGAAACACCATATATTTT.

The rearrangement links TRBV3-1 (or the pseudogene TRBV3-2) to TRBJ2-5; 9 bases are shared with TRBD2. Germline V gives CDR1 LGHDT, CDR2 YNNKEL (reference sequence). This CDR3 contains 12 residues. V lost 5 bases to trimming and J lost 14 bases; unmatched junction nucleotides: 9. This CDR3 is CASSYSTSGTYF. CDR3 in DNA: TGTGCCAGCAGCTACTCGACTAGCGGAACCTACTTC.

J is TRBJ2-7 and V is TRBV12-3 or TRBV12-4; D is unresolved. The CDR3 loop spans 13 amino acids. Trimming removed 5 bases at V and 3 bases at J, with 11 bases between. CDR3 DNA sequence: TGTGCCAGCAGTAAGATTCAGAACTACGAGCAGTACTTC. As protein: CASSKIQNYEQYF.